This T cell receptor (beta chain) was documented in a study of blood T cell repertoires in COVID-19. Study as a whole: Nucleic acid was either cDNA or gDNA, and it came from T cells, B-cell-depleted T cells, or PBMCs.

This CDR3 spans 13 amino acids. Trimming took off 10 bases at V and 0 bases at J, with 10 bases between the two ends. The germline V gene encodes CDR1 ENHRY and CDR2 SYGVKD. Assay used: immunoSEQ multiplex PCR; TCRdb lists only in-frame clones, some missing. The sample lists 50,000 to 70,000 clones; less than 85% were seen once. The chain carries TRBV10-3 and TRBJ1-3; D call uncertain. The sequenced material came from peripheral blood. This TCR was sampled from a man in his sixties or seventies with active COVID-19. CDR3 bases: TGTGCCACGCAAGCCAACTCTGGAAACACCATATATTTT. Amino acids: CATQANSGNTIYF.